This T cell receptor beta chain was recovered during a study of blood T cell repertoires in COVID-19. Assay: immunoSEQ multiplex PCR; the TCRdb copy retains only in-frame clones and omits some. The sample holds about 220,000 clones, 82% seen once. The sequenced material came from peripheral blood. The origin of this receptor is a woman over 75 with COVID-19, enrolled during active disease.

CDR3 residues: CASSLQGGTDTQYF. In nucleotides, the CDR3 is TGTGCCAGCAGTTTACAGGGTGGGACAGATACGCAGTATTTT. The chain carries TRBV6-5 and TRBJ2-3, with TRBD1 as a possible D gene (6 bases). The CDR3 runs to 14 residues. The ends were cut back, 4 bases at V and 3 bases at J, with 11 bases in the middle. Per the germline V gene, CDR1 is MNHEY and CDR2 is SVGAGI.